Listed below are T cell receptor beta chains from one sample, sequenced in a study of identical twins. TCRdb recomputed calls from the 5' RACE reads with MiXCR, one row per CDR3 protein. This table holds approximately 410,000 distinct CDR3 sequences, about 18% found once. Sequenced sample: naive T cells sorted from blood. Receptor source: a middle-aged man in good health. Both conserved end residues are part of each CDR3. Fields, in order: J gene, D gene, V gene, clone size, CDR3 protein, CDR3 DNA. D genes are given only for firm matches. Size values are once, few and many counts, or a class for expanded clones, and some rows have none.

TRBJ2-3	NA	TRBV7-6	NA	CASSLALSHFTDTQYF	TGTGCCAGCAGCTTAGCCCTTAGCCACTTCACAGATACGCAGTATTTT
TRBJ2-3	NA	TRBV9	many	CASSVSGVTDTQYF	TGTGCCAGCAGCGTATCGGGAGTCACAGATACGCAGTATTTT
TRBJ1-1	NA	TRBV7-9	NA	CASSALTGNTEAFF	TGTGCCAGCAGCGCCCTGACAGGGAACACTGAAGCTTTCTTT
TRBJ2-3	NA	TRBV5-1	NA	CASSSQGDTYVDTQYF	TGCGCCAGCAGCTCCCAAGGGGACACTTATGTCGATACGCAGTATTTT
TRBJ1-1	TRBD1	TRBV28	NA	CASKTQGFTEAFF	TGTGCCAGCAAGACACAGGGGTTCACTGAAGCTTTCTTT
TRBJ1-4	NA	TRBV10-3	few	CAISDPGIGEKLFF	TGTGCCATCAGTGACCCGGGCATAGGTGAAAAACTGTTTTTT
TRBJ2-3	TRBD2	TRBV6-5	NA	CASSYQTSGGGTDTQYF	TGTGCCAGCAGTTACCAGACTAGCGGGGGGGGAACAGATACGCAGTATTTT
TRBJ2-3	NA	TRBV6-5	NA	CASSYSIYSLDTDTQYF	TGTGCCAGCAGTTACTCGATTTACAGTTTAGACACAGATACGCAGTATTTT
TRBJ2-7	NA	TRBV19	NA	CASSGSLTYEQYF	TGTGCCAGTAGTGGCAGCCTTACCTACGAGCAGTACTTC
TRBJ1-6	TRBD1	TRBV29-1	NA	CSARQGSRSPLHF	TGCAGCGCCCGACAGGGATCAAGATCACCCCTCCACTTT
TRBJ2-6	NA	TRBV10-3	many	CAISESTSSGANVLTF	TGTGCCATCAGTGAGTCGACCTCCTCTGGGGCCAACGTCCTGACTTTC
TRBJ2-2	TRBD1	TRBV24-1	few	CATTGTGHTGELFF	TGTGCCACCACAGGGACAGGCCACACCGGGGAGCTGTTTTTT
TRBJ2-3	TRBD1	TRBV5-1	many	CASSWAGTGSSDTQYF	TGCGCCAGCAGCTGGGCCGGGACAGGGTCTTCGGATACGCAGTATTTT
TRBJ2-1	TRBD1	TRBV29-1	NA	CSVARDRVLQGQFF	TGCAGCGTTGCCCGGGACAGGGTTTTGCAAGGGCAGTTCTTC
TRBJ2-5	TRBD1	TRBV5-1	NA	CASSFISGPSGGETQYF	TGCGCCAGCAGCTTTATATCAGGACCGTCAGGGGGTGAGACCCAGTACTTC
TRBJ2-7	NA	TRBV12-3/TRBV12-4	many	CASSTRPTEQYF	TGTGCCAGCAGTACCCGGCCTACCGAGCAGTACTTC
TRBJ2-1	NA	TRBV4-1	NA	CASSHPPRGNEQFF	TGCGCCAGCAGCCACCCCCCGAGAGGGAATGAGCAGTTCTTC
TRBJ2-1	TRBD2	TRBV12-3/TRBV12-4	few	CASSRQTSGTYNEQFF	TGTGCCAGCAGCCGCCAGACTAGCGGGACCTACAATGAGCAGTTCTTC
TRBJ2-7	TRBD1	TRBV3-1	NA	CATQGQGMYEQYF	TGTGCCACTCAAGGACAGGGGATGTACGAGCAGTACTTC
TRBJ2-7	TRBD2	TRBV7-2	NA	CASSLGWSGRGEQYF	TGTGCCAGCAGCTTAGGGTGGAGCGGGAGAGGCGAGCAGTACTTC
TRBJ2-3	TRBD2	TRBV4-3	few	CASSQESPGGASTDTQYF	TGCGCCAGCAGCCAAGAAAGCCCGGGAGGGGCTAGCACAGATACGCAGTATTTT
TRBJ2-5	NA	TRBV20-1	many	CSARIWTEETQYF	TGCAGTGCTAGAATATGGACAGAGGAGACCCAGTACTTC
TRBJ2-2	TRBD1	TRBV6-1	few	CASRRGQGSNTGELFF	TGTGCCAGCAGAAGAGGACAGGGTTCGAACACCGGGGAGCTGTTTTTT
TRBJ2-1	TRBD2	TRBV7-8	NA	CASSLARLAGGPGYNEQFF	TGTGCCAGCAGCTTAGCGAGACTAGCGGGAGGGCCGGGCTACAATGAGCAGTTCTTC
TRBJ2-1	TRBD1	TRBV5-1	NA	CASSSVGQGYNEQFF	TGCGCCAGCAGCTCCGTCGGACAGGGCTACAATGAGCAGTTCTTC
TRBJ2-7	TRBD1	TRBV25-1	few	CASSPQDRGFYEQYF	TGTGCCAGCAGTCCCCAGGACAGGGGGTTCTACGAGCAGTACTTC
TRBJ2-7	NA	TRBV29-1	NA	CSVGKGTYEQYF	TGCAGCGTTGGGAAGGGTACGTACGAGCAGTACTTC
TRBJ2-7	TRBD2	TRBV15	NA	CATSSPLGLAGVYEQYF	TGTGCCACCAGCAGCCCCCTCGGACTAGCGGGAGTATACGAGCAGTACTTC
TRBJ2-7	TRBD1	TRBV9	many	CASSVEGQGAQEQYF	TGTGCCAGCAGCGTAGAGGGACAGGGGGCACAGGAGCAGTACTTC
TRBJ1-3	TRBD1	TRBV12-3/TRBV12-4	many	CASTHRDRVDTIYF	TGTGCCAGCACCCACCGGGACAGGGTTGACACCATATATTTT
TRBJ2-2	TRBD1	TRBV28	NA	CASRDRGRSSGELFF	TGTGCCAGCAGGGACAGGGGGCGCAGTTCCGGGGAGCTGTTTTTT
TRBJ2-1	NA	TRBV6-5	many	CASSYGGADEQFF	TGTGCCAGCAGTTACGGGGGGGCCGATGAGCAGTTCTTC
TRBJ2-7	NA	TRBV14	few	CASNQITGEQYF	TGTGCCAGCAACCAAATAACGGGGGAGCAGTACTTC
TRBJ2-5	NA	TRBV27	NA	CASSFIGFQGGVQETQYF	TGTGCCAGCAGTTTCATAGGCTTCCAGGGTGGCGTCCAAGAGACCCAGTACTTC
TRBJ2-6	NA	TRBV20-1	NA	CSARGPHSGANVLTF	TGCAGTGCTAGGGGCCCCCACTCTGGGGCCAACGTCCTGACTTTC
TRBJ1-6	NA	TRBV7-2	once	CASSLSPQGWSPLHF	TGTGCCAGCAGCTTGTCACCACAGGGTTGGTCACCCCTCCACTTT